This T cell receptor beta chain is from a study of T cell responses to AZD1222 COVID-19 vaccine. Study in general: Second-dose recipients at about 4 or about 12 weeks were treated as one pooled group.

The ends were cut back, 3 bases at V and 5 bases at J, with 8 bases in the middle. The CDR3 has 12 residues. Germline V gene data show CDR1 as SGHNT and CDR2 as YYREEE (reference sequence). This clone has only one observation. As yet, its antigen is unknown. The repertoire was sequenced with immunoSEQ multiplex PCR; TCRdb's copy has only in-frame clones and lacks some. The sample has 170,000 or so clones, about nine tenths seen once. Study observations and caveats: Breadth and depth of Spike-specific TCRs rose after two AZD1222 doses.

Sequences were derived from peripheral blood, sampled on day 0 of AZD1222 vaccination. The J gene is TRBJ2-5, the V gene TRBV5-4; D possibly corresponds to TRBD2 (5 bases). This receptor was obtained from an adult in good health. The CDR3 is CASSSPGETQYF. In DNA form, the CDR3 reads TGTGCCAGCAGCTCCCCGGGGGAGACCCAGTACTTC.